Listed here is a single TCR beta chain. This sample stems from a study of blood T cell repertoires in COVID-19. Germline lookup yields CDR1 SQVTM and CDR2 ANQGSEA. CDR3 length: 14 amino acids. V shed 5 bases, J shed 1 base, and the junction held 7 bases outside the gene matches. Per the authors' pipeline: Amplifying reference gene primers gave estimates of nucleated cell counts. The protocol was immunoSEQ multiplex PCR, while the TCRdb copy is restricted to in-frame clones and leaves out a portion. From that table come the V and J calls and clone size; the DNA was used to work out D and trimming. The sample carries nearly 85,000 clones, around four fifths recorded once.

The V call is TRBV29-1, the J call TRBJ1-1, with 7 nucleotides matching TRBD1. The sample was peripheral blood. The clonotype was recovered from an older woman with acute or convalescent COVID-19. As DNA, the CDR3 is TGCAGCGTTTACGGGACAGAGAAGAACACTGAAGCTTTCTTT. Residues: CSVYGTEKNTEAFF.